These 10 T cell receptor beta chains share one sample of origin, sequenced in a study of PD-1 blockade in classical Hodgkin lymphoma. Profiled with immunoSEQ multiplex PCR; TCRdb holds only in-frame clones, not every one. The sample shows 55,000 to 65,000 clones, approximately 90% of them seen only once. Brentuximab vedotin exposure varied, and every patient relapsed after autologous stem cell transplantation. This specimen consisted of peripheral blood mononuclear cells (PBMCs), obtained at baseline. These receptors originate from a human donor with classical Hodgkin lymphoma.

The chain uses TRBV7-9 and TRBJ1-6; D is ambiguous. The CDR3 length is 15 residues. Trimming took 0 bases from V and 6 from J, leaving 9 bases between them. Per germline, CDR1 SEHNR and CDR2 FQNEAQ (reference sequence). CDR3 DNA: TGTGCCAGCAGCTTAGCAGGCCGGGTTAATTCACCCCTCCACTTT. Translation gives CASSLAGRVNSPLHF.

The V call is TRBV7-9, the J call TRBJ1-1, with a possible D match to TRBD1 (5 bases). Trimming cost V 5 bases and J 8 bases, with 18 bases left between them. The V gene's germline CDR1 is SEHNR and CDR2 FQNEAQ (reference sequence). This CDR3 comprises 14 residues. The DNA of the CDR3 is TGTGCCAGCAGCGCCTCCGGGGCTCCGCTGGAAGCTTTCTTT. Protein product: CASSASGAPLEAFF.

The chain uses TRBV9 and TRBJ1-6; TRBD1 matches at 8 bases. This CDR3 has 15 amino acids. V shed 2 bases and J 6 bases; nucleotides not matched to a gene: 4. The germline gives CDR1 SGDLS, CDR2 YYNGEE. The CDR3 DNA follows: TGTGCCAGCAGCGTCGGGACAGGACTTAATTCACCCCTCCACTTT. Its translation: CASSVGTGLNSPLHF.

In this sample, this clone turned up a few times. The gene calls are TRBV4-1 and TRBJ1-2; perhaps TRBD1 as D (6 bases). The germline V gene has CDR1 MGHRA and CDR2 YSYEKL. CDR3 size: 18 residues. V was cut by 1 base and J by 4 bases, with 22 bases left in between. CDR3 amino acids: CASSQGRWTGPGVYGYTF. Written as DNA, the CDR3 is TGCGCCAGCAGCCAAGGAAGGTGGACCGGGCCAGGGGTCTATGGCTACACCTTC.

This chain uses TRBV6-1 with TRBJ1-2, with 8 bases aligning to TRBD1. V shed 4 bases and J 1 base; nucleotides not matched to a gene: 8. Germline CDR1 is MNHNS and CDR2 is SASEGT. The CDR3 length is 16 residues. This chain's CDR3 is CASSGRRQGLNYGYTF. CDR3 nucleotide sequence: TGTGCCAGCAGTGGAAGAAGACAGGGGCTTAACTATGGCTACACCTTC.

Worth noting for this clone: One end of the junction fails to match germline, which may point to a read error. The gene calls are TRBV6-6 and TRBJ1-3, with D possibly matching TRBD1 (5 bases). Looked up from germline, CDR1 is MNHNY and CDR2 is SVGAGI (reference sequence). The CDR3 is 14 residues long. The CDR3 here is CASSPLGGGSTIYF. In DNA, the CDR3 is TGTGCCAGCAGTCCGCTGGGGGGGGGAAGCACCATATATTTT.

The DNA of the CDR3 is TGTGCCAGCAGCGCCAGACAGATTAGCGGGGGCCTGGGGACGGATACGCAGTATTTT. It codes for CASSARQISGGLGTDTQYF. The V and J genes are TRBV9 and TRBJ2-3, with 9 bases that match TRBD2. The CDR3 contains 19 residues. V gave up 3 bases and J gave up 6 bases; unmatched junction bases: 20. Germline-derived CDR1 and CDR2 are SGDLS and YYNGEE. Filled out from reference TRBV9 and TRBJ2-3, the complete variable domain reads DSGVTQTPKHLITATGQRVTLRCSPRSGDLSVYWYQQSLDQGLQFLIQYYNGEERAKGNILERFSAQQFPDLHSELNLSSLELGDSALYFCASSARQISGGLGTDTQYFGPGTRLTVL.

J is TRBJ1-2 and V is TRBV12-5; D possibly corresponds to TRBD1 (5 bases). Germline V CDR1 and CDR2: LGHNT, FRNRAP. The V and J ends lost 1 base and 8 bases respectively, with 23 bases between them. There are 17 residues in the CDR3. The CDR3 DNA reads TGTGCTAGTGGTTTGGCCCCTCGAGGGGCGGAGATCTTCGGCTACACCTTC. This sequence encodes CASGLAPRGAEIFGYTF.

The CDR3 reads CASSQENLLSDTQYF. CDR3 nucleotide sequence: TGCGCCAGCAGCCAAGAGAACCTCCTGTCAGATACGCAGTATTTT. The V and J genes are TRBV4-1 and TRBJ2-3; D gene uncertain. Germline V lookup: CDR1 MGHRA, CDR2 YSYEKL. This CDR3 is 15 amino acids long. V was cut by 0 bases and J by 4 bases, with 11 bases left in between.

The gene calls are TRBV6-5 and TRBJ1-1; D not certain. V was clipped by 6 bases and J by 0 bases, with 11 bases between them. The CDR3 loop spans 14 amino acids. The V gene's germline CDR1 is MNHEY and CDR2 SVGAGI. DNA of the CDR3: TGTGCCAGCAGGAAGAGGCTGTTGAACACTGAAGCTTTCTTT. This sequence encodes CASRKRLLNTEAFF.